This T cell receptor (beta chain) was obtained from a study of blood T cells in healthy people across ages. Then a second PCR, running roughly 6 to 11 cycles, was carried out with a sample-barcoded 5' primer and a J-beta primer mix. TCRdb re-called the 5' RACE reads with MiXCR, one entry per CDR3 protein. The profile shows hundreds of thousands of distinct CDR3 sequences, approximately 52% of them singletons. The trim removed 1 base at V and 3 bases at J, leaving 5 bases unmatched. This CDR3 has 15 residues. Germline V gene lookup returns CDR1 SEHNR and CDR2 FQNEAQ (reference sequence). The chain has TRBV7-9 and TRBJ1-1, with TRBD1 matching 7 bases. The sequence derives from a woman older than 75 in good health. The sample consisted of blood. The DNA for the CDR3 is TGTGCCAGCAGCTTAGACAGGGGAGGGTACACTGAAGCTTTCTTT. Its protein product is CASSLDRGGYTEAFF.